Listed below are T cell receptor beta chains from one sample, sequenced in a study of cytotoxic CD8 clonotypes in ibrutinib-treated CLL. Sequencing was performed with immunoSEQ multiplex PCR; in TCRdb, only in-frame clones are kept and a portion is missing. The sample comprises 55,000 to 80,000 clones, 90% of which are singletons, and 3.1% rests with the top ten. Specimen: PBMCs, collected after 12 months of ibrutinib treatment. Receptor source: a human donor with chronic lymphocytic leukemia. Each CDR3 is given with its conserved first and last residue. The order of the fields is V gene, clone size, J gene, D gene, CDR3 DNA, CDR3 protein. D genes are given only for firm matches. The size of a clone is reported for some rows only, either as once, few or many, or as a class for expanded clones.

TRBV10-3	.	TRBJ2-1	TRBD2	TGTGCCATCAAGGGACGAATCGGCGGGAGTAGGATGGATGAGCAGTTCTTC	CAIKGRIGGSRMDEQFF
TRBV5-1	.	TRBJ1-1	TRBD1	TGCGCCAGCAGCTTAGATGGACAGGGCGTAGGAACTGAAGCTTTCTTT	CASSLDGQGVGTEAFF
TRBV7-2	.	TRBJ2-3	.	TGTGCCAGCAGCTTACCTGGCGGGGCCCCCCTACGCACAGATACGCAGTATTTT	CASSLPGGAPLRTDTQYF
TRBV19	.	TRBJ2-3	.	TGTGCCAGTAGTATCCGGGGGAGTGATACGCAGTATTTT	CASSIRGSDTQYF
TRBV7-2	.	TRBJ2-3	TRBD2	TGTGCCAGCAGCTGGGGGACTAGCGGGAAACTCACAGATACGCAGTATTTT	CASSWGTSGKLTDTQYF
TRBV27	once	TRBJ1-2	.	TGTGCCAGCAGCCCCGGGGGCGGCTATGGCTACACCTTC	CASSPGGGYGYTF
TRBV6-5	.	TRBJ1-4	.	TGTGCCAGCAGGCACGAGACAGCACCCAATGAAAAACTGTTTTTT	CASRHETAPNEKLFF
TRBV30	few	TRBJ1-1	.	TGTGCCTGGAGTTCAACCGGACCGGGGAAAGCTTTCTTT	CAWSSTGPGKAFF
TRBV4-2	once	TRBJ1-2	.	TGTGCCAGCAGCCCTGAACATCCACCCCGGGGTGGCTACACCTTC	CASSPEHPPRGGYTF
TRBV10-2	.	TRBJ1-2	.	TGCGCCAGCAGTGGGGGGTCGAGGGGAGAGGGGTTTTATGGCTACACCTTC	CASSGGSRGEGFYGYTF
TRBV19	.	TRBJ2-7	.	TGTGCCACGCGTAGCGATTTGAAGACCTACGAGCAGTACTTC	CATRSDLKTYEQYF
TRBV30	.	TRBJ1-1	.	TGTGCCTGCAAAACGGGAGGGAAGGCGAACACTGAAGCTTTCTTT	CACKTGGKANTEAFF
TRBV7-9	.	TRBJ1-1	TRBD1	TGTGCCAGCAGCCACAGAACGGGACAGGATGCCACTGAAGCTTTCTTT	CASSHRTGQDATEAFF
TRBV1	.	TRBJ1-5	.	TGCACCAGCAGCCAAGATTTCCCGTATAGCAATCAGCCCCAGCATTTT	CTSSQDFPYSNQPQHF
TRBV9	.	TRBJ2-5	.	TGTGCCAGCAGCCCGAACAGTAGACCCACTTACACGCAAGAGACCCAGTACTTC	CASSPNSRPTYTQETQYF
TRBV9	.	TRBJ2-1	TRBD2	TGTGCCAGCAGCGTAGCAGGGAGGGCCAATGAGCAGTTCTTC	CASSVAGRANEQFF